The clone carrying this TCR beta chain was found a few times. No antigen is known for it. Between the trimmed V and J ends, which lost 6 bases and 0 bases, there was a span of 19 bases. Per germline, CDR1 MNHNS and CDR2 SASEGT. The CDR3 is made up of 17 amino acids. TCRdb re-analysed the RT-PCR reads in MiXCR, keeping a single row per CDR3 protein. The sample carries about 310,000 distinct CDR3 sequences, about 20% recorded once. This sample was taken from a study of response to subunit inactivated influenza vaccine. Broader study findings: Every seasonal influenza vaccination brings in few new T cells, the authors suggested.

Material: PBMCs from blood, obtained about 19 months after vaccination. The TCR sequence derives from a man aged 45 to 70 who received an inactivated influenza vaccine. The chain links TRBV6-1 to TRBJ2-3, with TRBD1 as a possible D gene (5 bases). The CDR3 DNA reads TGTGCCAGCAGCCGAACAGGAAATCCCACTAGCACAGATACGCAGTATTTT. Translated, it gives CASSRTGNPTSTDTQYF.